One and the same sample provided the 27 T cell receptor beta chains below, sequenced in a study of T cell responses to AZD1222 COVID-19 vaccine. Measured with immunoSEQ multiplex PCR; TCRdb has only the in-frame clones, and not every one. This sample has about 150,000 clones, with over 90% found just once. The sequencing here drew on peripheral blood, taken on day 0 of AZD1222 vaccination. These receptors all come from an adult in good health.

This chain connects TRBV3-1 (or the pseudogene TRBV3-2) to TRBJ1-2; TRBD1 aligns across 7 bases. V was clipped by 0 bases and J by 6 bases; unmatched bases: 7. The CDR3 is made up of 15 amino acids. Germline CDR1 is LGHDT and CDR2 is YNNKEL (reference sequence). In nucleotides, the CDR3 is TGTGCCAGCAGCCAAGATTCGTGGCAGGGGGATGGCTACACCTTC. It yields the protein CASSQDSWQGDGYTF.

The chain links TRBV29-1 to TRBJ2-1, with 7 bases lining up with TRBD2. After removal of 1 base from V and 7 bases from J, the junction contained 1 base not matched to a gene. The CDR3 runs to 12 residues. Germline CDR1 is SQVTM and CDR2 is ANQGSEA. The CDR3 DNA sequence: TGCAGCGTTGAAGGACTAGCTAATGAGCAGTTCTTC. It is translated as CSVEGLANEQFF.

J is TRBJ2-5 and V is TRBV29-1, with D possibly being TRBD2 (6 bases). There are 12 residues in the CDR3. Trimming stripped 6 bases from V and 5 bases from J, with 13 bases between. Germline values: CDR1 SQVTM, CDR2 ANQGSEA. The CDR3 DNA reads TGCAGCGTCGGACTAAATCAGGAGACCCAGTACTTC. It yields the protein CSVGLNQETQYF.

V usage is TRBV6-5 and J usage is TRBJ2-7; 9 nucleotides match TRBD2. CDR1 is MNHEY, CDR2 SVGAGI, per germline. V lost 6 bases and J lost 3; bases outside the gene matches: 3. CDR3 size: 13 residues. In DNA, the CDR3 is TGTGCCAGCAGCGTAGCGGGAGTCTACGAGCAGTACTTC. Translation gives CASSVAGVYEQYF.

V is TRBV28 and J is TRBJ1-5; D is unclear. Germline values: CDR1 MDHEN, CDR2 SYDVKM. The length of the CDR3 is 14 residues. The V end lost 1 base, the J end lost 3 bases, and 7 bases lay between the germline ends. The CDR3 spells CASSLFWANQPQHF. The CDR3 DNA is TGTGCCAGCAGTTTATTTTGGGCCAATCAGCCCCAGCATTTT.

This chain joins TRBV18 and TRBJ1-1, with TRBD1 as a possible D gene (6 bases). Germline CDR1 and CDR2: KGHSH and LQKENI. Deletions cut 1 base from V and 1 base from J, with 16 bases between. This CDR3 is built from 17 residues. The CDR3 region is CASSPQKSGVGNTEAFF. DNA of the CDR3: TGTGCCAGCTCACCACAGAAGTCAGGGGTGGGGAACACTGAAGCTTTCTTT.

This rearrangement joins TRBV19 to TRBJ2-3; D possibly uses TRBD1 or TRBD2 (5 bases each). The V gene's germline CDR1 is LNHDA and CDR2 SQIVND (reference sequence). This CDR3 comprises 15 residues. Trimming pared 1 base from V and 2 bases from J, leaving 10 bases between. The CDR3 DNA reads TGTGCCAGTAGTATAGTCCGGGGACCCACAGATACGCAGTATTTT. Residues: CASSIVRGPTDTQYF.

The chain carries TRBV5-1 and TRBJ2-7, with D unclear. CDR3 length: 15 residues. Germline loops: CDR1 SGHRS, CDR2 YFSETQ. Trimming shortened V by 0 bases and J by 2 bases, and 12 bases separated the two germline ends. The CDR3 loop is CASSLVGGEPYEQYF. The CDR3 bases are TGCGCCAGCAGCTTGGTTGGCGGAGAACCCTACGAGCAGTACTTC.

The chain is built from TRBV18 and TRBJ1-2; 8 bases fit TRBD1. Germline V gene lookup returns CDR1 KGHSH and CDR2 LQKENI. The CDR3 sequence is 15 residues long. The junction had 5 bases not matched to a gene; V was cut back by 1 base and J by 4 bases. In nucleotides, the CDR3 is TGTGCCAGCTCACCACGGCAGGGGGCGACCTATGGCTACACCTTC. It specifies CASSPRQGATYGYTF.

The rearrangement uses TRBV30 and TRBJ1-3; 8 bases agree with TRBD1. The CDR3 loop spans 15 amino acids. V shed 2 bases and J 1 base; nucleotides not matched to a gene: 4. Germline values: CDR1 GTSNPN, CDR2 SVGIG (reference sequence). The CDR3, as DNA: TGTGCCTGGAGTTATGACAGGGGATCTGGAAACACCATATATTTT. It is translated as CAWSYDRGSGNTIYF.

The V and J genes are TRBV2 and TRBJ1-3, with a weak D call TRBD1 (5 bases). With 0 bases removed from V and 4 bases from J, the gap between germline ends came to 7 bases. CDR1 SNHLY and CDR2 FYNNEI come from the germline V gene. CDR3 length: 14 residues. The CDR3 DNA sequence: TGTGCCAGCAGTGAAGCAGGGGCCGGAAACACCATATATTTT. It codes for CASSEAGAGNTIYF.

The J gene is TRBJ2-7, the V gene TRBV7-2; 12 bases align to TRBD2. This CDR3 has 15 amino acids. The junction had 6 bases not matched to a gene; V was cut back by 5 bases and J by 4 bases. Germline CDR1 is SGHTA and CDR2 is FQGNSA. The CDR3 loop reads CASSIGLAGIYEQYF. The CDR3 DNA reads TGTGCCAGCAGCATCGGACTAGCGGGAATTTACGAGCAGTACTTC.

The chain joins TRBV10-2 to TRBJ2-2; 8 bases agree with TRBD1. With V trimmed by 4 bases and J by 0 bases, 10 bases remained unmatched. In germline, CDR1 is WSHSY, CDR2 SAAADI. There are 18 residues in the CDR3. The CDR3 DNA reads as TGCGCCAGCAGTGTTGCCCTGGACAGGGTCGCGAACACCGGGGAGCTGTTTTTT. Amino acids: CASSVALDRVANTGELFF.

The chain couples TRBV11-3 to TRBJ2-1; TRBD1 aligns across 7 bases. CDR3 size: 13 residues. In germline, CDR1 is SGHNT, CDR2 YENEEA. J was trimmed by 8 bases and V by 5 bases; bases with no gene match: 6. The CDR3: CASSLEQGYEQFF. Written as DNA, the CDR3 is TGTGCCAGCAGCCTCGAACAGGGGTATGAGCAGTTCTTC.

This clone has a handful of counts. The V and J genes are TRBV11-3 and TRBJ2-3, with 11 bases identical to TRBD2. This CDR3 contains 16 residues. Germline lookup yields CDR1 SGHNT and CDR2 YENEEA. The trim removed 5 bases at V and 2 bases at J, leaving 6 bases unmatched. The CDR3 bases are TGTGCCAGCAGCGAAGGGACTAGCGGACCCACAGATACGCAGTATTTT. Its translation is CASSEGTSGPTDTQYF. The full variable domain, rest sourced from reference TRBV11-3 and TRBJ2-3, is EAGVVQSPRYKIIEKKQPVAFWCNPISGHNTLYWYLQNLGQGPELLIRYENEEAVDDSQLPKDRFSAERLKGVDSTLKIQPAELGDSAVYLCASSEGTSGPTDTQYFGPGTRLTVL.

The chain joins TRBV5-5 to TRBJ2-1; 9 positions match TRBD1. Germline V lookup: CDR1 SGHKS, CDR2 YYEKEE (reference sequence). With 4 bases clipped from V and 8 bases from J, the junction kept 7 bases outside the gene matches. The CDR3 extends over 14 amino acids. CDR3 nucleotides: TGTGCCAGCAGCCCCGGCACAGGGGGCTATGAGCAGTTCTTC. Its protein product is CASSPGTGGYEQFF.

This clone showed up just once. The chain links TRBV27 to TRBJ1-2; 11 bases line up with TRBD1. Looked up from germline, CDR1 is MNHEY and CDR2 is SMNVEV (reference sequence). The CDR3 totals 14 residues. After removal of 4 bases from V and 6 bases from J, the junction contained 4 bases not matched to a gene. DNA of the CDR3: TGTGCCAGCAGTTCCCGGACAGGGGGCCATGGCTACACCTTC. Protein: CASSSRTGGHGYTF.

This chain links TRBV29-1 with TRBJ2-6, with no clear D. CDR3 length equals 13 residues. Trimming pared 7 bases from V and 4 bases from J, leaving 11 bases between. The germline V gene encodes CDR1 SQVTM and CDR2 ANQGSEA. This chain's CDR3 is CSAQVTGANVLTF. CDR3 DNA sequence: TGCAGCGCTCAGGTGACGGGGGCCAACGTCCTGACTTTC.

V is TRBV5-1 and J is TRBJ1-2, with TRBD1 identical over 9 bases. V was pared by 5 bases and J by 6 bases, with 5 bases of the junction left unmatched. The CDR3 covers 13 residues. Looked up from germline, CDR1 is SGHRS and CDR2 is YFSETQ. CDR3 loop: CASRPGTGNGYTF. DNA for the CDR3: TGCGCCAGCAGGCCCGGGACAGGGAATGGCTACACCTTC. Based on the CDR3 plus reference TRBV5-1 and TRBJ1-2, the full variable domain is KAGVTQTPRYLIKTRGQQVTLSCSPISGHRSVSWYQQTPGQGLQFLFEYFSETQRNKGNFPGRFSGRQFSNSRSEMNVSTLELGDSALYLCASRPGTGNGYTFGSGTRLTVV.

The J gene is TRBJ2-7, the V gene TRBV5-1, with TRBD1 as a possible D gene (6 bases). V lost 4 bases and J 1 base, leaving 12 bases between the germline ends. Germline CDR1 SGHRS, CDR2 YFSETQ. The CDR3 is 14 residues long. The CDR3: CASSGRGNSYEQYF. CDR3 in DNA: TGCGCCAGCAGCGGCAGGGGCAATTCCTACGAGCAGTACTTC.

The V gene is TRBV9, the J gene TRBJ2-7; 11 bases line up with TRBD2. This CDR3 has 16 residues. V lost 0 bases and J lost 0; bases outside the gene matches: 2. Per the germline V gene, CDR1 is SGDLS and CDR2 is YYNGEE. The chain's CDR3 is CASSVEGLAASYEQYF. The CDR3 DNA is TGTGCCAGCAGCGTAGAGGGACTAGCGGCCTCCTACGAGCAGTACTTC.

The rearrangement joins TRBV24-1 to TRBJ1-2; D remains unclear. CDR3 length: 14 amino acids. Germline values: CDR1 KGHDR, CDR2 SFDVKD. The V end lost 5 bases, the J end lost 0 bases, and 9 bases lay between the germline ends. CDR3 region: CATSGAAANYGYTF. The CDR3 DNA follows: TGTGCCACCAGTGGGGCGGCGGCTAACTATGGCTACACCTTC.

The chain recombines TRBV2 with TRBJ2-7, with TRBD1 identical over 7 bases. V gave up 6 bases and J gave up 0 bases; unmatched junction bases: 5. Germline lookup yields CDR1 SNHLY and CDR2 FYNNEI. The CDR3 runs to 14 residues. CDR3 loop: CASSRRTGSYEQYF. DNA of the CDR3: TGTGCCAGCAGCCGAAGGACAGGCTCCTACGAGCAGTACTTC.

The chain is built from TRBV30 and TRBJ2-1; D is undetermined. The germline gives CDR1 GTSNPN, CDR2 SVGIG (reference sequence). V was pared by 0 bases and J by 6 bases, with 15 bases between. CDR3 length: 15 residues. The CDR3 loop is CAWSVVSQTINEQFF. The DNA of the CDR3 is TGTGCCTGGAGTGTCGTCAGCCAAACGATCAATGAGCAGTTCTTC.

The chain uses TRBV5-1 and TRBJ1-2, with 8 bases lining up with TRBD1. J gave up 1 base and V 2 bases, and 7 bases lay outside the gene matches. The germline gives CDR1 SGHRS, CDR2 YFSETQ. CDR3 length: 16 amino acids. The CDR3 loop reads CASSLPPGQVNYGYTF. CDR3 bases: TGCGCCAGCAGCTTACCACCGGGACAGGTTAACTATGGCTACACCTTC.

The chain joins TRBV2 to TRBJ1-1; D uncertain. The CDR3 loop spans 14 amino acids. In germline, CDR1 is SNHLY, CDR2 FYNNEI. V gave up 5 bases and J gave up 0 bases, with 10 bases separating them. CDR3 in amino acids: CASSFPEMNTEAFF. The CDR3 DNA is TGTGCCAGCAGTTTCCCGGAAATGAACACTGAAGCTTTCTTT.

This chain connects TRBV28 to TRBJ1-4; maybe TRBD1 (5 bases). Deletions cut 7 bases from V and 8 bases from J, with 20 bases between. The CDR3 covers 15 residues. CDR1 and CDR2 from the germline V gene are MDHEN and SYDVKM. The CDR3 coding sequence is TGTGCCAGCACCTCTCCCCGCGGGGGAGGCGAAAAACTGTTTTTT. This codes for CASTSPRGGGEKLFF.